The clone carrying this T cell receptor beta chain was seen once. Antigen unknown. Sequencing was performed with immunoSEQ multiplex PCR; in TCRdb, only in-frame clones are kept and a portion is missing. The sample includes around 35,000 clones, 82% seen only once; the top ten take around 4.8%. Sorted naive or memory CD4+ cells met CEF peptides for roughly nine days. The CDR3 loop spans 15 amino acids. CDR1 LNHDA and CDR2 SQIVND come from the germline V gene (reference sequence). Trimming left V 5 bases short and J 0 bases short, with 13 bases between. The data were taken from a study of CD4 T cells in relation to SARS-CoV-2 and coronaviruses. Findings of the study overall: About 65% of donors had memory CD4+ clonotypes crossrecognizing SARS-CoV-2 and common cold coronavirus spike.

What was sequenced was naive CD4+ T cells from PBMCs, cultured in vitro. Documented subset: naive CD4+ T cells isolated by negative enrichment. This chain links TRBV19 with TRBJ1-1, with D possibly matching TRBD1 (5 bases). This clonotype originated in an adult with COVID-19. CDR3 protein: CASSVLGGMNTEAFF. DNA for the CDR3: TGTGCCAGTAGTGTCCTGGGGGGAATGAACACTGAAGCTTTCTTT.